Below are 31 T cell receptor beta chains sequenced from a single sample in a study of T-cell memory formation after mild COVID-19. TCRdb reanalysed the 5' RACE reads using MiXCR and keeps one entry per CDR3 protein. The sample holds around 160,000 distinct CDR3 sequences, around a tenth seen once. The material sequenced was PBMCs or a T cell subset sorted from them (not recorded which). The receptors derive from a man aged 18 to 29 who had mild COVID-19 (a few samples of this study predate the infection). Cell type and time point are not known.

This clonotype was found a few times. This chain connects TRBV5-1 to TRBJ1-2; D unclear. Germline loops: CDR1 SGHRS, CDR2 YFSETQ. This CDR3 is 14 amino acids long. The V end lost 0 bases, the J end lost 2 bases, and 8 bases lay between the germline ends. The CDR3 DNA follows: TGCGCCAGCAGCTTGGAAGGGTTAAACTATGGCTACACCTTC. Translating gives CASSLEGLNYGYTF.

This clonotype was detected only a few times. This sequence joins TRBV5-1 and TRBJ1-6, with a tentative D call TRBD1 (6 bases). In germline, CDR1 is SGHRS, CDR2 YFSETQ. There are 15 residues in the CDR3. V lost 0 bases and J 10 bases, leaving 14 bases between the germline ends. Written as DNA, the CDR3 is TGCGCCAGCAGCTTGGCACAGGGAACGGAGTCACCCCTCCACTTT. As protein: CASSLAQGTESPLHF.

The sample holds a few counts of this clonotype. V and J are TRBV6-6 and TRBJ2-3; TRBD2 matches 10 bases. Germline assignment: CDR1 MNHNY and CDR2 SVGAGI (reference sequence). The CDR3 covers 14 residues. V was clipped by 2 bases and J by 6 bases; unmatched bases: 2. The CDR3 spells CASSYGTSEDTQYF. Written as DNA, the CDR3 is TGTGCCAGCAGTTACGGGACTAGCGAGGATACGCAGTATTTT.

This clonotype was detected ten times or more. V is TRBV18 and J is TRBJ1-1; 8 positions agree with TRBD1. The germline gives CDR1 KGHSH, CDR2 LQKENI. This CDR3 is built from 13 residues. Germline trimming cut 7 bases from V and 4 bases from J; bases unmatched to any gene: 5. The CDR3 DNA is TGTGCCAGCTTTGGACAGGGAGGCACTGAAGCTTTCTTT. The encoded protein is CASFGQGGTEAFF.

This clonotype occurred many times. The chain has TRBV3-1 and TRBJ2-5; D ambiguous. Trimming pared 3 bases from V and 2 bases from J, leaving 10 bases between. Germline assignment: CDR1 LGHDT and CDR2 YNNKEL (reference sequence). The CDR3 loop spans 14 amino acids. CDR3 DNA: TGTGCCAGCAGCCAGGCCCAAGGGCAAGAGACCCAGTACTTC. Encoded protein: CASSQAQGQETQYF.

The table lists this clonotype with many counts. V and J are TRBV5-1 and TRBJ1-1, with 7 bases fitting TRBD1. From germline, CDR1 is SGHRS and CDR2 YFSETQ. The CDR3 spans 14 residues. Losses at the gene ends were 3 bases for V and 4 bases for J; bases not matched to a gene: 6. CDR3 DNA: TGCGCCAGCAGCTATGGGACAGCGGGCACTGAAGCTTTCTTT. Its translation: CASSYGTAGTEAFF.

The chain links TRBV4-1 to TRBJ2-1; the D gene is possibly TRBD2 (6 bases). The V and J ends lost 0 bases and 10 bases respectively, with 13 bases between them. CDR1 and CDR2 (germline): MGHRA, YSYEKL. The CDR3 has 14 amino acids. The DNA for the CDR3 is TGCGCCAGCAGCCAAGATGGGGGGACGGGAGAGCAGTTCTTC. Residues: CASSQDGGTGEQFF.

This chain joins TRBV5-1 and TRBJ1-1; 7 positions agree with TRBD1. This CDR3 has 17 amino acids. Germline V CDR1 and CDR2: SGHRS, YFSETQ. Trimming cost V 3 bases and J 0 bases; bases outside gene matches: 11. In DNA form, the CDR3 reads TGCGCCAGCAGCTCAAGGACAGGTCAAATAATGAACACTGAAGCTTTCTTT. It codes for CASSSRTGQIMNTEAFF. Based on the CDR3 plus reference TRBV5-1 and TRBJ1-1, the full variable domain is KAGVTQTPRYLIKTRGQQVTLSCSPISGHRSVSWYQQTPGQGLQFLFEYFSETQRNKGNFPGRFSGRQFSNSRSEMNVSTLELGDSALYLCASSSRTGQIMNTEAFFGQGTRLTVV.

The rearrangement links TRBV7-2 to TRBJ2-1; 10 positions agree with TRBD1. The germline CDR1 and CDR2 sequences are SGHTA and FQGNSA. V shed 2 bases, J shed 8 bases, and the junction held 6 bases outside the gene matches. The CDR3 runs to 15 residues. The CDR3 DNA is TGTGCCAGCAGCTTATCGGGACAGGGGAACCATGAGCAGTTCTTC. Encoded protein: CASSLSGQGNHEQFF.

This clonotype was recorded a few times. The CDR3 bases are TGTGCCTTTACGGAGTCTGGAAACACCATATATTTT. This translates into CAFTESGNTIYF. The chain has TRBV30 and TRBJ1-3; D gene unclear. Germline lookup yields CDR1 GTSNPN and CDR2 SVGIG (reference sequence). The CDR3 sequence is 12 residues long. Deletions cut 7 bases from V and 1 base from J, with 8 bases between.

This clonotype was counted at least ten times. This chain connects TRBV7-2 to TRBJ2-5; D gene uncertain. Between the trimmed V and J ends, which lost 8 bases and 5 bases, there was a span of 18 bases. Germline V gives CDR1 SGHTA, CDR2 FQGNSA. This CDR3 comprises 14 residues. CDR3 sequence (DNA): TGTGCCAGCTCCCCGGCTCGGTCTTCCGAGACCCAGTACTTC. It translates to CASSPARSSETQYF.

This clonotype showed up many times. This rearrangement joins TRBV6-5 to TRBJ2-3; 13 bases line up with TRBD2. With 0 bases clipped from V and 4 bases from J, the junction kept 4 bases outside the gene matches. Germline-derived CDR1 and CDR2 are MNHEY and SVGAGI. The CDR3 sequence is 17 residues long. The CDR3, as DNA: TGTGCCAGCAGTTACTCTGGGACTAGCGGGGAACCAGATACGCAGTATTTT. This sequence encodes CASSYSGTSGEPDTQYF.

The chain links TRBV5-8 to TRBJ1-6; 9 bases match TRBD1. CDR1 and CDR2 from the germline V gene are SGHTS and YDEGEE. Losses at the gene ends were 4 bases for V and 6 bases for J; bases not matched to a gene: 5. The CDR3 is 15 amino acids. CDR3 sequence (DNA): TGTGCCAGCAGCCCTTACAGGGGGCGTAATTCACCCCTCCACTTT. Translating it yields CASSPYRGRNSPLHF.

The chain carries TRBV20-1 and TRBJ2-7; D uncertain. The CDR3 runs 13 residues. The V end was cut by 3 bases, the J end by 0 bases, with 9 bases between. Germline V gives CDR1 DFQATT, CDR2 SNEGSKA (reference sequence). The CDR3 loop is CSASTTPSYEQYF. CDR3 bases: TGCAGTGCTAGCACGACACCCTCCTACGAGCAGTACTTC.

This clonotype was detected ten times or more. The DNA of the CDR3 is TGTGCCAGCAGCTTCTGGGTGGAGACCCAGTACTTC. It is translated as CASSFWVETQYF. This chain links TRBV7-2 with TRBJ2-5; D remains ambiguous. This CDR3 has 12 amino acids. Germline assignment: CDR1 SGHTA and CDR2 FQGNSA. The ends were cut back, 3 bases at V and 5 bases at J, with 7 bases in the middle. The complete variable domain, with remaining parts taken from reference TRBV7-2 and TRBJ2-5, reads GAGVSQSPSNKVTEKGKDVELRCDPISGHTALYWYRQSLGQGLEFLIYFQGNSAPDKSGLPSDRFSAERTGGSVSTLTIQRTQQEDSAVYLCASSFWVETQYFGPGTRLLVL.

The V call is TRBV6-1, the J call TRBJ2-5; no clear D gene. Germline CDR1 MNHNS, CDR2 SASEGT. CDR3 length: 13 amino acids. Between the trimmed V and J ends, which lost 2 bases and 3 bases, there was a span of 7 bases. The DNA for the CDR3 is TGTGCCAGCAGTGAATTGGCGGAAGAGACCCAGTACTTC. It specifies CASSELAEETQYF.

A few counts support this clonotype. The V call is TRBV5-1, the J call TRBJ1-6; tentatively, D is TRBD1 (5 bases). The germline gives CDR1 SGHRS, CDR2 YFSETQ. The CDR3 is 15 residues long. Trimming pared 4 bases from V and 7 bases from J, leaving 15 bases between. The CDR3 sequence: CASSPMGGANSPLHF. The CDR3 DNA sequence: TGCGCCAGCAGCCCCATGGGAGGGGCAAATTCACCCCTCCACTTT.

This clonotype was picked up a small number of times. The V call is TRBV2, the J call TRBJ2-2, with D possibly matching TRBD1 (5 bases). V lost 9 bases to trimming and J lost 4 bases, with 9 bases between them. CDR3 length: 12 amino acids. In germline, CDR1 is SNHLY, CDR2 FYNNEI. The CDR3 sequence: CARTGSTGELFF. The CDR3 nucleotides are TGTGCCAGAACAGGATCCACCGGGGAGCTGTTTTTT.

This clonotype has ten or more counts. Here the CDR3 DNA reads TGTGCCACCAGCAGAGATCGAGCGACGAATGAGCAGTTCTTC. It encodes CATSRDRATNEQFF. The chain is built from TRBV15 and TRBJ2-1; no reliable D call. CDR1 is LNHNV, CDR2 YYDKDF, per germline (reference sequence). V dropped 0 bases and J dropped 7 bases, with 10 bases sitting between them. The CDR3 is 14 amino acids.

This clonotype was recorded a few times. The V and J genes are TRBV4-1 and TRBJ1-2; no reliable D call. CDR1 and CDR2 from the germline V gene are MGHRA and YSYEKL. V shed 5 bases and J shed 4 bases, with 17 bases lying between them. The CDR3 length is 15 residues. The CDR3 DNA reads TGCGCCAGCAGCTCCCAGACCGGGCTTTCCTATGGCTACACCTTC. It specifies CASSSQTGLSYGYTF.

To note about this clonotype: An end of the junction does not agree with germline; a read error may underlie this. V and J are TRBV28 and TRBJ2-3, with D hard to call. The CDR3 extends over 12 amino acids. Germline V gene sequence: CDR1 MDHEN, CDR2 SYDVKM. CDR3 coding DNA: TGTGCAAGCACAACGAGTAGAGATACGCAGTATTTT. Translation gives CASTTSRDTQYF.

This clonotype turned up a few times. V usage is TRBV4-1 and J usage is TRBJ1-4; D is perhaps TRBD1 (5 bases). Between the trimmed V and J ends, which lost 7 bases and 1 base, there was a span of 13 bases. The CDR3 is 15 amino acids. Per the germline V gene, CDR1 is MGHRA and CDR2 is YSYEKL. The CDR3 nucleotides are TGCGCCAGCAAAAGGCATCAGGGAACTAATGAAAAACTGTTTTTT. Translation gives CASKRHQGTNEKLFF.

This clonotype appeared many times. The chain uses TRBV15 and TRBJ2-7; D perhaps matches TRBD2 (6 bases). The CDR3 is 14 residues long. Germline V gene lookup returns CDR1 LNHNV and CDR2 YYDKDF (reference sequence). The V end lost 1 base, the J end lost 0 bases, and 7 bases lay between the germline ends. The DNA of the CDR3 is TGTGCCACCAGCAGAGGGGGAGGCTCCTACGAGCAGTACGTC. It yields the protein CATSRGGGSYEQYV.

This clonotype was recorded at least ten times. The V and J genes are TRBV4-3 and TRBJ2-1; D might be TRBD2 (5 bases). V was cut by 1 base and J by 6 bases, with 7 bases left in between. The CDR3 loop spans 13 amino acids. CDR1 LGHNA and CDR2 YSLEER come from the germline V gene. CDR3 sequence: CASSQGRSNEQFF. In DNA, the CDR3 is TGCGCCAGCAGCCAAGGGAGGTCCAATGAGCAGTTCTTC.

This clonotype was found a few times. The genes are TRBV7-3 and TRBJ2-7; tentatively, D is TRBD1 (5 bases). CDR1 is SGHTA, CDR2 FQGTGA, per germline. This CDR3 region has 13 residues. Trimming shortened V by 2 bases and J by 3 bases, and 8 bases separated the two germline ends. The CDR3 here is CASSLHQGYEQYV. CDR3 nucleotide sequence: TGTGCCAGCAGCTTACACCAGGGCTACGAGCAGTACGTC.

This clonotype was found a few times. The rearrangement joins TRBV6-2 or TRBV6-3 to TRBJ2-7; possible D gene TRBD1, 5 bases. Germline-derived CDR1 and CDR2 are MNHEY and SVGEGT. Trimming shortened V by 0 bases and J by 6 bases, and 9 bases separated the two germline ends. The CDR3 has 13 residues. CDR3 sequence: CASSYSRQFEQYV. CDR3 coding DNA: TGTGCCAGCAGTTACTCGCGACAGTTCGAGCAGTACGTC.

The V and J genes are TRBV6-6 and TRBJ1-1; 8 bases are a match to TRBD1. The trim removed 0 bases at V and 6 bases at J, leaving 3 bases unmatched. There are 14 residues in the CDR3. CDR1 is MNHNY and CDR2 is SVGAGI in the germline V gene (reference sequence). The CDR3 reads CASSYSTGVAEAFF. As DNA, the CDR3 is TGTGCCAGCAGTTACTCGACAGGGGTCGCTGAAGCTTTCTTT.

In its sample, this clonotype was seen many times. The V gene is TRBV7-2, the J gene TRBJ1-4; D is uncertain. V gave up 1 base and J gave up 7 bases, with 7 bases separating them. CDR3 length: 13 amino acids. CDR1 is SGHTA, CDR2 FQGNSA, per germline. This chain's CDR3 is CASSLGGGEKLFF. The CDR3 DNA reads as TGTGCCAGCAGCTTAGGGGGTGGTGAAAAACTGTTTTTT.

This clonotype was seen a handful of times. V is TRBV15 and J is TRBJ2-5, with TRBD2 as a possible D gene (5 bases). Germline-derived CDR1 and CDR2 are LNHNV and YYDKDF (reference sequence). There are 15 residues in the CDR3. The V gene lost 0 bases and the J gene lost 3 bases, with 11 bases spanning the gap. CDR3 sequence reads: CATSREASRKETQYF. DNA of the CDR3: TGTGCCACCAGCAGAGAGGCTAGCCGGAAAGAGACCCAGTACTTC.

This clonotype occurred a few times. CDR3 residues: CASSYPPIEQYF. CDR3 bases: TGTGCCAGCAGTTATCCCCCCATTGAGCAGTACTTC. The chain links TRBV6-2 or TRBV6-3 to TRBJ2-7; D not certain. The CDR3 runs 12 residues. V gave up 3 bases and J gave up 7 bases, with 10 bases separating them. The germline V gene has CDR1 MNHEY and CDR2 SVGEGT.

V usage is TRBV5-4 and J usage is TRBJ2-3; 8 bases fit TRBD2. The CDR3 contains 16 residues. Per germline, CDR1 SGHNT and CDR2 YYREEE (reference sequence). The junction had 5 bases not matched to a gene; V was cut back by 0 bases and J by 2 bases. For the CDR3, the DNA is TGTGCCAGCAGCTTGGTTCGCGGGGGGTTCACAGATACGCAGTATTTT. Protein product: CASSLVRGGFTDTQYF.